Each of the 32 T cell receptor beta chains below was sequenced from the same sample in a study of beta chain features in type 1 diabetes. Overall study findings and caveats: When Type 1 diabetes patients were examined, their TCRB CDR3s proved moderately but significantly shorter in all four CD4+ subsets.

The isolated RNA, all of it, was reverse transcribed, so expressed TCRB transcripts were what got sequenced. Sequencing used immunoSEQ multiplex PCR; TCRdb keeps in-frame clones, though not all of them. This table has about 700,000 clones, 13% appearing once. Antigens for these TCRs are unknown. The sample was naive CD4+ T cells from blood. Receptors originate from a man between 18 and 35 years old with type 1 diabetes.

The gene calls are TRBV4-1 and TRBJ2-3, with D unclear. The V and J ends lost 1 base and 2 bases respectively, with 7 bases between them. This CDR3 is built from 14 residues. Germline V lookup: CDR1 MGHRA, CDR2 YSYEKL. The DNA for the CDR3 is TGCGCCAGCAGCCAAGGTTTGGTCACAGATACGCAGTATTTT. Residues: CASSQGLVTDTQYF.

The chain has TRBV6-1 and TRBJ2-3; perhaps TRBD2 as D (5 bases). V gave up 0 bases and J gave up 4 bases, with 14 bases separating them. The CDR3 contains 16 residues. The germline gives CDR1 MNHNS, CDR2 SASEGT. The CDR3, as DNA: TGTGCCAGCAGTGAAGCGCCGGACTCAGGTCCAGATACGCAGTATTTT. Translation: CASSEAPDSGPDTQYF.

There are many counts of this clone. This chain joins TRBV14 and TRBJ2-1; the D is unclear. V was shortened by 3 bases and J by 0 bases, with 9 bases between the two germline ends. The CDR3 is 15 amino acids. Germline-derived CDR1 and CDR2 are SGHDN and FVKESK. CDR3 in DNA: TGTGCCAGCAGCCACGAGCTGAGCTCCTACAATGAGCAGTTCTTC. Translated, it gives CASSHELSSYNEQFF.

This clone turned up a few times. V and J are TRBV7-9 and TRBJ2-3; D gene unclear. CDR1 and CDR2 from the germline V gene are SEHNR and FQNEAQ (reference sequence). The V and J ends lost 4 bases and 6 bases respectively, with 17 bases between them. This CDR3 comprises 15 residues. CDR3 in amino acids: CASSSKRTPQDTQYF. The CDR3 DNA reads TGTGCCAGCAGCTCCAAAAGGACCCCTCAGGATACGCAGTATTTT.

The chain couples TRBV15 to TRBJ2-1; 9 positions match TRBD1. V shed 5 bases, J shed 3 bases, and the junction held 11 bases outside the gene matches. The CDR3 is 17 residues long. Germline CDR1 LNHNV, CDR2 YYDKDF (reference sequence). The CDR3 loop reads CATSGLPGQGLYNEQFF. The CDR3 DNA sequence: TGTGCCACCAGCGGCTTACCGGGACAGGGTCTCTACAATGAGCAGTTCTTC.

The CDR3 nucleotides are TGTGCCAGCAGCTCTGGTAGGGTCTATGGCTACACCTTC. This gives the protein CASSSGRVYGYTF. The J gene is TRBJ1-2, the V gene TRBV7-9; D call uncertain. V lost 4 bases, J lost 4 bases, and 10 bases lay in between. Germline loops: CDR1 SEHNR, CDR2 FQNEAQ (reference sequence). CDR3 size: 13 residues.

This clone appeared a few times. The genes are TRBV30 and TRBJ1-2; possible D gene TRBD1, 6 bases. CDR3 length equals 15 residues. The V gene's germline CDR1 is GTSNPN and CDR2 SVGIG (reference sequence). V was cut by 2 bases and J by 2 bases, with 15 bases left in between. The CDR3 region has the DNA TGTGCCTGGAGTTACCCACAGGGAGAGAACTATGGCTACACCTTC. It translates to CAWSYPQGENYGYTF. Full variable domain (remainder filled in from reference TRBV30 and TRBJ1-2): SQTIHQWPATLVQPVGSPLSLECTVEGTSNPNLYWYRQAAGRGLQLLFYSVGIGQISSEVPQNLSASRPQDRQFILSSKKLLLSDSGFYLCAWSYPQGENYGYTFGSGTRLTVV.

This clone was recorded a few times. The rearrangement links TRBV7-3 to TRBJ2-7, with D maybe TRBD2 (5 bases). Germline V lookup: CDR1 SGHTA, CDR2 FQGTGA. This CDR3 contains 13 residues. V gave up 5 bases and J gave up 3 bases, with 11 bases separating them. The chain's CDR3 is CASSPTTNYEQYF. For the CDR3, the DNA is TGTGCCAGCAGCCCGACTACGAACTACGAGCAGTACTTC.

This clone was counted a few times. The rearrangement links TRBV7-9 to TRBJ2-5; 9 bases fit TRBD1. J gave up 4 bases and V 5 bases, and 8 bases lay outside the gene matches. CDR1 SEHNR and CDR2 FQNEAQ come from the germline V gene (reference sequence). There are 15 residues in the CDR3. The CDR3 reads CASSTWTGAVETQYF. The CDR3 DNA sequence: TGTGCCAGCAGCACCTGGACAGGGGCGGTAGAGACCCAGTACTTC.

This clone was seen a few times. The V and J genes are TRBV7-6 and TRBJ1-4; no definite D call. Germline V gene data show CDR1 as SGHVS and CDR2 as FNYEAQ. CDR3 length equals 16 residues. V shed 0 bases and J shed 0 bases, with 8 bases lying between them. Here the CDR3 reads CASSLAPIATNEKLFF. In DNA form, the CDR3 reads TGTGCCAGCAGCTTAGCTCCGATTGCAACTAATGAAAAACTGTTTTTT.

This clone came up a few times. The chain joins TRBV18 to TRBJ1-1; D is possibly TRBD1 (5 bases). The V end lost 2 bases, the J end lost 3 bases, and 7 bases lay between the germline ends. CDR1 and CDR2 from the germline V gene are KGHSH and LQKENI. The CDR3 runs 13 residues. CDR3 DNA sequence: TGTGCCAGCTCACCAGCGGGGGACACTGAAGCTTTCTTT. Amino acids: CASSPAGDTEAFF.

This clone has more than one count but fewer than ten. The CDR3 is CSVVEQGIDTEAFF. The CDR3 DNA is TGCAGCGTTGTTGAACAGGGCATTGACACTGAAGCTTTCTTT. The chain employs TRBV29-1 and TRBJ1-1; D possibly corresponds to TRBD1 (6 bases). From germline, CDR1 is SQVTM and CDR2 ANQGSEA. The CDR3 covers 14 residues. V shed 4 bases and J shed 3 bases, with 15 bases lying between them.

The chain links TRBV2 to TRBJ1-5; a weak D match, TRBD1 (5 bases). Germline V gene sequence: CDR1 SNHLY, CDR2 FYNNEI. Trimming shortened V by 6 bases and J by 7 bases, and 13 bases separated the two germline ends. This CDR3 has 13 amino acids. The CDR3 sequence: CASSPPGGQPQHF. The CDR3 DNA follows: TGTGCCAGCAGCCCACCGGGGGGACAGCCCCAGCATTTT.

This clone has just a few counts. The chain links TRBV7-8 to TRBJ1-1; D call uncertain. The CDR3 length is 16 residues. The germline V and J ends were trimmed by 5 bases and 2 bases, with 18 bases remaining between them. From germline, CDR1 is SGHVS and CDR2 FQNEAQ. The CDR3 spells CASSPDPGVSNTEAFF. The CDR3, as DNA: TGTGCCAGCAGCCCAGACCCGGGAGTCTCCAACACTGAAGCTTTCTTT.

This chain connects TRBV29-1 to TRBJ1-1; possible D gene TRBD1, 6 bases. The germline V gene has CDR1 SQVTM and CDR2 ANQGSEA. The CDR3 sequence is 14 residues long. V was cut by 4 bases and J by 0 bases, with 12 bases left in between. The DNA for the CDR3 is TGCAGCGTTGCGGGGGCAGGGCTGAACACTGAAGCTTTCTTT. Translation: CSVAGAGLNTEAFF.

The rearrangement uses TRBV11-2 and TRBJ1-1; 7 nucleotides line up with TRBD1. Trimming cost V 1 base and J 5 bases; bases outside gene matches: 7. Per the germline V gene, CDR1 is SGHAT and CDR2 is FQNNGV. The CDR3 is 15 residues long. This CDR3 reads CASSLGGGSRTEAFF. As DNA, the CDR3 is TGTGCCAGCAGCTTAGGAGGGGGCTCGCGAACTGAAGCTTTCTTT.

This clone was found many times. The chain uses TRBV10-3 and TRBJ2-3, with D possibly matching TRBD2 (5 bases). From germline, CDR1 is ENHRY and CDR2 SYGVKD. CDR3 length: 13 amino acids. V lost 8 bases and J 1 base, leaving 10 bases between the germline ends. CDR3 sequence reads: CAISERRTDTQYF. The CDR3 DNA sequence: TGTGCCATCTCCGAGCGGCGCACAGATACGCAGTATTTT.

The V call is TRBV19, the J call TRBJ1-2, with D possibly TRBD1 on 5 matching bases. In germline, CDR1 is LNHDA, CDR2 SQIVND (reference sequence). Trimming took off 3 bases at V and 2 bases at J, with 7 bases between the two ends. This CDR3 is built from 13 residues. CDR3: CASSMGQNYGYTF. Written as DNA, the CDR3 is TGTGCCAGTAGTATGGGGCAGAACTATGGCTACACCTTC.

This rearrangement joins TRBV2 to TRBJ1-2; possibly TRBD1 for D (5 bases). Trimming pared 6 bases from V and 6 bases from J, leaving 20 bases between. Germline V lookup: CDR1 SNHLY, CDR2 FYNNEI. The CDR3 runs 15 residues. The CDR3 DNA sequence: TGTGCCAGCAGCCCAAACCAGGGAGTTTTAGATGGCTACACCTTC. Amino acids: CASSPNQGVLDGYTF.

This chain joins TRBV2 and TRBJ2-3; D is unclear. The CDR3 sequence is 11 residues long. From germline, CDR1 is SNHLY and CDR2 FYNNEI. V dropped 4 bases and J dropped 5 bases, with 4 bases sitting between them. This CDR3 is CASSGVDTQYF. CDR3 bases: TGTGCCAGCAGTGGGGTAGATACGCAGTATTTT.

This clone was observed a few times. The chain has TRBV5-4 and TRBJ2-7; 7 bases are a match to TRBD1. Germline V gene data show CDR1 as SGHNT and CDR2 as YYREEE (reference sequence). CDR3 length: 13 amino acids. Trimming cost V 5 bases and J 2 bases; bases outside gene matches: 4. The CDR3 sequence: CASRSTGTYEQYF. The CDR3 DNA reads TGTGCCAGCAGGTCGACAGGGACCTACGAGCAGTACTTC. The full variable domain, with the rest looked up from reference TRBV5-4 and TRBJ2-7, is ETGVTQSPTHLIKTRGQQVTLRCSSQSGHNTVSWYQQALGQGPQFIFQYYREEENGRGNFPPRFSGLQFPNYSSELNVNALELDDSALYLCASRSTGTYEQYFGPGTRLTVT.

V gene TRBV5-1 combines with J gene TRBJ1-1; D possibly corresponds to TRBD1 (5 bases). V shed 5 bases and J shed 3 bases, with 11 bases lying between them. CDR1 SGHRS and CDR2 YFSETQ come from the germline V gene. This CDR3 has 13 amino acids. The CDR3 reads CASRETDYTEAFF. The CDR3 DNA sequence: TGCGCCAGCAGGGAGACAGACTACACTGAAGCTTTCTTT. Complete variable domain (other parts from reference TRBV5-1 and TRBJ1-1): KAGVTQTPRYLIKTRGQQVTLSCSPISGHRSVSWYQQTPGQGLQFLFEYFSETQRNKGNFPGRFSGRQFSNSRSEMNVSTLELGDSALYLCASRETDYTEAFFGQGTRLTVV.

The chain is built from TRBV7-8 and TRBJ2-3; TRBD2 might be the D (6 bases). Germline assignment: CDR1 SGHVS and CDR2 FQNEAQ. V dropped 7 bases and J dropped 5 bases, with 16 bases sitting between them. This CDR3 contains 14 residues. CDR3: CASTPWAGGDTQYF. In nucleotides, the CDR3 is TGTGCCAGCACCCCTTGGGCCGGGGGAGATACGCAGTATTTT.

This sequence joins TRBV25-1 and TRBJ2-6; D gene uncertain. Germline CDR1 MGHDK, CDR2 SYGVNS. There are 13 residues in the CDR3. Trimming took off 10 bases at V and 0 bases at J, with 7 bases between the two ends. The CDR3 region is CATAYSGANVLTF. DNA of the CDR3: TGTGCCACCGCCTACTCTGGGGCCAACGTCCTGACTTTC.

The V gene is TRBV14, the J gene TRBJ2-1; a possible D gene is TRBD2 (5 bases). The V and J ends lost 1 base and 10 bases respectively, with 8 bases between them. The CDR3 is 12 residues long. Germline values: CDR1 SGHDN, CDR2 FVKESK. The CDR3 region has the DNA TGTGCCAGCAGCCAAGGCCGAGGGGAGCAGTTCTTC. Its translation: CASSQGRGEQFF.

This clone was detected a few times. This chain uses TRBV5-4 with TRBJ1-4, with D perhaps matching TRBD1 (5 bases). The V gene's germline CDR1 is SGHNT and CDR2 YYREEE (reference sequence). This CDR3 has 13 amino acids. Trimming removed 1 base from V and 8 bases from J, with 9 bases in between. CDR3 sequence (DNA): TGTGCCAGCAGCTTGAAAGGGGACGAAAAACTGTTTTTT. Amino acid sequence: CASSLKGDEKLFF. The complete variable domain, with remaining parts taken from reference TRBV5-4 and TRBJ1-4, reads ETGVTQSPTHLIKTRGQQVTLRCSSQSGHNTVSWYQQALGQGPQFIFQYYREEENGRGNFPPRFSGLQFPNYSSELNVNALELDDSALYLCASSLKGDEKLFFGSGTQLSVL.

Here the CDR3 reads CASSDSQGVETQYF. CDR3 DNA: TGTGCCAGCAGTGATTCACAGGGCGTAGAGACCCAGTACTTC. The chain joins TRBV25-1 to TRBJ2-5; a possible D gene is TRBD1 (6 bases). The CDR3 has 14 amino acids. With 3 bases removed from V and 4 bases from J, the gap between germline ends came to 12 bases. Germline-derived CDR1 and CDR2 are MGHDK and SYGVNS.

The CDR3 DNA reads TGTGCCAGCAGTCGGGACAATAATCAGCCCCAGCATTTT. It is translated as CASSRDNNQPQHF. The chain uses TRBV5-4 and TRBJ1-5, with D perhaps matching TRBD1 (6 bases). The CDR3 covers 13 residues. Germline V gives CDR1 SGHNT, CDR2 YYREEE (reference sequence). V was clipped by 5 bases and J by 4 bases, with 10 bases between them.

This clone was detected a few times. The V and J genes are TRBV29-1 and TRBJ2-6, with 8 positions matching TRBD1. J gave up 4 bases and V 3 bases, and 11 bases lay outside the gene matches. The CDR3 contains 17 residues. Germline V CDR1 and CDR2: SQVTM, ANQGSEA. The CDR3 bases are TGCAGCGTTGAGGTCCGGCAGGGGGCGCGAGGGGCCAACGTCCTGACTTTC. Its translation: CSVEVRQGARGANVLTF.

This clone was counted a few times. J is TRBJ2-6 and V is TRBV4-2, with D tentatively TRBD1 (5 bases). The CDR3 is 18 residues long. Trimming pared 1 base from V and 2 bases from J, leaving 15 bases between. CDR1 is LGHNA and CDR2 is YNFKEQ in the germline V gene. CDR3 loop: CASSQGGFRGPGANVLTF. CDR3 DNA sequence: TGTGCCAGCAGCCAAGGCGGCTTTAGGGGTCCTGGGGCCAACGTCCTGACTTTC.

This clone was picked up a small number of times. The chain carries TRBV9 and TRBJ1-4; no firm D call. From germline, CDR1 is SGDLS and CDR2 YYNGEE. V lost 3 bases to trimming and J lost 0 bases, with 12 bases between them. The CDR3 contains 16 residues. CDR3 bases: TGTGCCAGCAGCGCGGGGTGGGGAACAACTAATGAAAAACTGTTTTTT. Translating it yields CASSAGWGTTNEKLFF.

This clone was picked up a small number of times. The V call is TRBV25-1, the J call TRBJ1-2; the D is unclear. Looked up from germline, CDR1 is MGHDK and CDR2 is SYGVNS. This CDR3 has 10 amino acids. V gave up 4 bases and J gave up 6 bases, with 3 bases separating them. The CDR3 spells CASSGDGYTF. The CDR3 bases are TGTGCCAGCAGTGGGGATGGCTACACCTTC.